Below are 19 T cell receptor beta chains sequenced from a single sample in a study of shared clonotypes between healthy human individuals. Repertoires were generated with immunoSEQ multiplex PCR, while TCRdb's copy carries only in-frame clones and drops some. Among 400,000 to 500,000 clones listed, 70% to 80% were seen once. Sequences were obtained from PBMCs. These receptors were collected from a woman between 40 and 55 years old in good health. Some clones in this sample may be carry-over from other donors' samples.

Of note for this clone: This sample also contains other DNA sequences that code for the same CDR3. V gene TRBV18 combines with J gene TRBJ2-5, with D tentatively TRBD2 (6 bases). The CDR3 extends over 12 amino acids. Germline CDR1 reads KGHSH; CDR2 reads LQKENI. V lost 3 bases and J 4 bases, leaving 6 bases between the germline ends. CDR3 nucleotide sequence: TGTGCCAGCTCACCGGGAGGAGAGACCCAGTACTTC. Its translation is CASSPGGETQYF.

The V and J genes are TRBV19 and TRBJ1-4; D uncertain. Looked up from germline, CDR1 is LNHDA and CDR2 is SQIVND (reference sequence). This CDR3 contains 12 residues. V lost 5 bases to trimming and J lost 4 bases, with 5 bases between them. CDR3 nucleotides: TGTGCCAGTAGTGTTCTTAATGAAAAACTGTTTTTT. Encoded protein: CASSVLNEKLFF.

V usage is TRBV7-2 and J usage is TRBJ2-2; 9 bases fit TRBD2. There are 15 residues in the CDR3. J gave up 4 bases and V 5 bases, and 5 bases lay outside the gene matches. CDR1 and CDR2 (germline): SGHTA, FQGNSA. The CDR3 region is CASSPTLAGTGELFF. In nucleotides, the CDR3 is TGTGCCAGCAGCCCGACACTAGCGGGCACCGGGGAGCTGTTTTTT.

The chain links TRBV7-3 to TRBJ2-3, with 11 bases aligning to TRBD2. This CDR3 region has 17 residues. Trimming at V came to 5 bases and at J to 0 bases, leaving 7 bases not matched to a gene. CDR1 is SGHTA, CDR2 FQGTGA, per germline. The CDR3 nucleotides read TGTGCCAGCAGCCCGCGGCTAGCGGGGGGCAGCACAGATACGCAGTATTTT. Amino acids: CASSPRLAGGSTDTQYF.

The CDR3: CASSDALNTDTQYF. The DNA for the CDR3 is TGTGCCAGCAGTGACGCGCTTAACACAGATACGCAGTATTTT. This chain links TRBV6-4 with TRBJ2-3; no reliable D call. V was cut by 2 bases and J by 2 bases, with 8 bases left in between. The CDR3 extends over 14 amino acids. Looked up from germline, CDR1 is MRHNA and CDR2 is SNTAGT.

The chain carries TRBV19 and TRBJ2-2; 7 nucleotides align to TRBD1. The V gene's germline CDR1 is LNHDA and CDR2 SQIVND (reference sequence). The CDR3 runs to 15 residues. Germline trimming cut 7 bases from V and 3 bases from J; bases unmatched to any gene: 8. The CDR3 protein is CASTRQGSDTGELFF. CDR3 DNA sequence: TGTGCCAGTACGCGACAGGGTTCGGACACCGGGGAGCTGTTTTTT.

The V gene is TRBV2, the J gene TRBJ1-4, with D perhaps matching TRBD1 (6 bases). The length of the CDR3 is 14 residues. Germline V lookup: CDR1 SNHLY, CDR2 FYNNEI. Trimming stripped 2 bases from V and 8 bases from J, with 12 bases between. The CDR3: CASSEQGSGEKLFF. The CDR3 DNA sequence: TGTGCCAGCAGTGAACAGGGGTCTGGGGAAAAACTGTTTTTT. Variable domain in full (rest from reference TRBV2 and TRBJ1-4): EPEVTQTPSHQVTQMGQEVILRCVPISNHLYFYWYRQILGQKVEFLVSFYNNEISEKSEIFDDQFSVERPDGSNFTLKIRSTKLEDSAMYFCASSEQGSGEKLFFGSGTQLSVL.

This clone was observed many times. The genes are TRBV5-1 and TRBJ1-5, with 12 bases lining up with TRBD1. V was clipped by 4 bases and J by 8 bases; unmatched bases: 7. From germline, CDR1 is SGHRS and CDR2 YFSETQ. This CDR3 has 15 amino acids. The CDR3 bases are TGCGCCAGCAGCCAGGGACAGGGGGCCGGGGAGCCCCAGCATTTT. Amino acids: CASSQGQGAGEPQHF.

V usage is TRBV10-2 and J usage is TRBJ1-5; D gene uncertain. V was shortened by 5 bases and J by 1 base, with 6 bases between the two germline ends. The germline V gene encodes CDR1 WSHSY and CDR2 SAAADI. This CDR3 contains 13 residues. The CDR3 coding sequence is TGCGCCAGCAGTTTGGGCAGCAATCAGCCCCAGCATTTT. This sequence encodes CASSLGSNQPQHF.

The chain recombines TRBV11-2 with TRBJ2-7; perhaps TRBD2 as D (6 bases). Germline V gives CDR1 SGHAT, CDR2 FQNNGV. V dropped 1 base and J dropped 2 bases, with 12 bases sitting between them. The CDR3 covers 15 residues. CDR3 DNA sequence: TGTGCCAGCAGCTTAGTGCGGGGTTCCCCCTACGAGCAGTACTTC. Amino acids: CASSLVRGSPYEQYF.

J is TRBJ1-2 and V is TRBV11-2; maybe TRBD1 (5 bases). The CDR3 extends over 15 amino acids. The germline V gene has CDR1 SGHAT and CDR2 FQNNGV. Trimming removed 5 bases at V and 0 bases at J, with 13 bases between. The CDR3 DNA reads TGTGCCAGCAGCCCCCGGGGCAGCTCTAACTATGGCTACACCTTC. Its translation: CASSPRGSSNYGYTF.

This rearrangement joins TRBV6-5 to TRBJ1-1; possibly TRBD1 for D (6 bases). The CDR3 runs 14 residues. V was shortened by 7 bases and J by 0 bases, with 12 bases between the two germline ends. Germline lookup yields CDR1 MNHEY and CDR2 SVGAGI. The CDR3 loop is CASTPGHLNTEAFF. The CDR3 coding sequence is TGTGCCAGCACCCCGGGACATTTGAACACTGAAGCTTTCTTT.

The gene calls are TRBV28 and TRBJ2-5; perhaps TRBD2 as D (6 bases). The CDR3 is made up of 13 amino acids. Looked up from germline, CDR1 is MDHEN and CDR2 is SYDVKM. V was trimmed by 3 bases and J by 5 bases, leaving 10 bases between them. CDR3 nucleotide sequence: TGTGCCAGCAGTTTCAGCGGGCTGGAGACCCAGTACTTC. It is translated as CASSFSGLETQYF.

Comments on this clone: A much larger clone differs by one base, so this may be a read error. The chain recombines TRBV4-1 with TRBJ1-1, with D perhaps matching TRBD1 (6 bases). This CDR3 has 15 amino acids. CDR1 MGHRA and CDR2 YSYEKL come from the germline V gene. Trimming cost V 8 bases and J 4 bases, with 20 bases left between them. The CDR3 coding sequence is TGCGCCAGCGGCCTTCCCGGGTTCAGGGGCACTGAAGCTTTCTTT. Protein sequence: CASGLPGFRGTEAFF.

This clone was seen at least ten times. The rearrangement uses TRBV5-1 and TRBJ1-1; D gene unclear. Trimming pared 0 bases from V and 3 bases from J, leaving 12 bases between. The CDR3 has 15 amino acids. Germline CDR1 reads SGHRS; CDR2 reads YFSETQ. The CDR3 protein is CASSLALERDTEAFF. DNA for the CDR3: TGCGCCAGCAGCTTGGCGTTAGAGCGGGACACTGAAGCTTTCTTT.

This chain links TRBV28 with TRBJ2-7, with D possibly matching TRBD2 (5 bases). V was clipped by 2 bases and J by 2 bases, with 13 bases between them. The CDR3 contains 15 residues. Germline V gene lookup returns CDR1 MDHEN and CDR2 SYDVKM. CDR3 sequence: CASSLLGSLAYEQYF. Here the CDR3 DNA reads TGTGCCAGCAGTTTACTGGGGAGTTTGGCCTACGAGCAGTACTTC. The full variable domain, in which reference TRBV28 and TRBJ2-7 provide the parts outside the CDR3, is DVKVTQSSRYLVKRTGEKVFLECVQDMDHENMFWYRQDPGLGLRLIYFSYDVKMKEKGDIPEGYSVSREKKERFSLILESASTNQTSMYLCASSLLGSLAYEQYFGPGTRLTVT.

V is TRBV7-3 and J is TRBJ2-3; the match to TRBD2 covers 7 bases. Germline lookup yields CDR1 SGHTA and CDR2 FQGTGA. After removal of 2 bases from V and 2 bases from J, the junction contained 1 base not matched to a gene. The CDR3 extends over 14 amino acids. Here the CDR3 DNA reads TGTGCCAGCAGCTTAGCGGGAGCCACAGATACGCAGTATTTT. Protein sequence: CASSLAGATDTQYF.

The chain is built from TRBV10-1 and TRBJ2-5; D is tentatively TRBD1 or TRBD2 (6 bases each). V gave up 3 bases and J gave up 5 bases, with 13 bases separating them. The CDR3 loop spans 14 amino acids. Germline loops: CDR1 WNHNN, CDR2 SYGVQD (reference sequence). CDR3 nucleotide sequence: TGCGCCAGCAGTGATGGGGGGCCGTGGGAGACCCAGTACTTC. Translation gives CASSDGGPWETQYF.

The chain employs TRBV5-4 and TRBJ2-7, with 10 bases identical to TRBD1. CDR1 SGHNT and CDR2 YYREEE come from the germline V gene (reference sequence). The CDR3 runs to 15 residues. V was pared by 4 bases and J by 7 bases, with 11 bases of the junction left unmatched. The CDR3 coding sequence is TGTGCCAGCAGCCCTGGGACAGGGGCCTTGGGGGAGCAGTACTTC. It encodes CASSPGTGALGEQYF. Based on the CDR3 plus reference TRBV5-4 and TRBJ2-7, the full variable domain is ETGVTQSPTHLIKTRGQQVTLRCSSQSGHNTVSWYQQALGQGPQFIFQYYREEENGRGNFPPRFSGLQFPNYSSELNVNALELDDSALYLCASSPGTGALGEQYFGPGTRLTVT.